This is a list of T cell receptor beta chains from one sample in a study of T cells in Graves' hyperthyroidism and ophthalmopathy. MiXCR, run by TCRdb on the multiplex PCR reads, gives a single entry per CDR3 protein. The sample comprises 750,000 to 900,000 distinct CDR3 sequences, roughly 40% of which are singletons, and approximately 10% rests with the top ten. Sequenced: blood. The receptors here all came from a man between 18 and 29 years old with Graves' hyperthyroidism. The CDR3 runs from the conserved cysteine through the conserved F or W. The D gene is left open where the match is weak. Clone size is given for some rows only: seen once, a few or many times, or a class if the clone is expanded.

abundance	v_gene	d_gene	j_gene	CDR3aa	CDR3nt
NA	TRBV6-5	TRBD1	TRBJ1-2	CASSYSTGDLYGYTF	TGTGCCAGCAGTTACTCCACAGGGGACCTCTATGGCTACACCTTC
NA	TRBV5-1	NA	TRBJ1-1	CASSLRQGGGTGEAFF	TGCGCCAGCAGCTTGCGGCAGGGCGGTGGTACCGGTGAAGCTTTCTTT
NA	TRBV27	TRBD1	TRBJ1-2	CASRLEGAGYTF	TGTGCCAGCAGGTTGGAGGGGGCCGGCTACACCTTC
NA	TRBV29-1	NA	TRBJ1-1	CSSYDKNTEAFF	TGCAGCAGCTACGACAAGAACACTGAAGCTTTCTTT
few	TRBV2	TRBD1	TRBJ2-2	CASSETGAGELFF	TGTGCCAGCAGCGAAACAGGGGCCGGGGAGCTGTTTTTT
few	TRBV13	TRBD2	TRBJ2-5	CASSGLAGPRETQYF	TGTGCCAGCAGCGGACTAGCGGGGCCTAGGGAGACCCAGTACTTC
NA	TRBV20-1	TRBD2	TRBJ2-7	CSAAWEKLAGAYEQYF	TGCAGTGCCGCGTGGGAGAAGCTAGCGGGAGCCTACGAGCAGTACTTC
many	TRBV5-1	NA	TRBJ1-6	CASSRADSTGSPLHF	TGCGCCAGCAGCAGGGCCGACAGCACGGGTTCACCCCTCCACTTT
few	TRBV5-1	NA	TRBJ1-1	CASSLTDYTEAFF	TGCGCCAGCAGCTTGACAGATTACACTGAAGCTTTCTTT
NA	TRBV5-4	NA	TRBJ2-5	CASSSQGAETQYF	TGTGCCAGCAGCTCACAGGGAGCGGAGACCCAGTACTTC
NA	TRBV20-1	TRBD1	TRBJ1-2	CSARDSLGDRDNGYTF	TGCAGTGCTAGAGACAGTTTAGGGGACAGGGACAATGGCTACACCTTC
many	TRBV5-1	TRBD1	TRBJ1-2	CASSLAGQGHGYTF	TGCGCCAGCAGCTTGGCTGGACAGGGGCATGGCTACACCTTC
few	TRBV25-1	NA	TRBJ1-2	CASSQGWVGAYGYTF	TGTGCCAGCAGCCAAGGATGGGTAGGAGCTTATGGCTACACCTTC
many	TRBV2	NA	TRBJ1-1	CASSVRRVGTEAFF	TGTGCCAGCAGCGTGAGGAGGGTGGGCACTGAAGCTTTCTTT
NA	TRBV19	NA	TRBJ2-2	CASSIIAGYTGELFF	TGTGCCAGTAGTATAATCGCGGGGTACACCGGGGAGCTGTTTTTT
few	TRBV19	TRBD1	TRBJ2-2	CASSKQGLGDGELFF	TGTGCCAGTAGCAAACAGGGGCTGGGGGACGGGGAGCTGTTTTTT
many	TRBV7-9	NA	TRBJ1-1	CASSLDAGGAFF	TGTGCCAGCAGCCTGGACGCTGGGGGGGCTTTCTTT
few	TRBV12-3/TRBV12-4	NA	TRBJ2-6	CASIPSLSGANVLTF	TGTGCCAGCATCCCGAGTCTCTCTGGGGCCAACGTCCTGACTTTC
NA	TRBV5-1	TRBD1	TRBJ2-7	CASSLDRGVNEQYF	TGCGCCAGCAGCTTAGACAGGGGTGTCAACGAGCAGTACTTC
few	TRBV20-1	NA	TRBJ1-5	CSATGTNNQPQHF	TGCAGTGCCACCGGGACAAACAATCAGCCCCAGCATTTT
NA	TRBV7-8	NA	TRBJ1-1	CASSMPTALNTEAFF	TGTGCCAGTAGTATGCCGACGGCCCTGAACACTGAAGCTTTCTTT
NA	TRBV7-8	NA	TRBJ2-7	CASNRDSYEQYF	TGTGCCAGCAACCGAGATAGCTACGAGCAGTACTTC
NA	TRBV29-1	NA	TRBJ1-1	CSVAQGDGTEAFF	TGCAGCGTTGCACAGGGTGACGGCACTGAAGCTTTCTTT
NA	TRBV5-1	NA	TRBJ1-1	CASSYSWKGSTEAFF	TGCGCCAGCAGCTATTCGTGGAAAGGCTCCACTGAAGCTTTCTTT
NA	TRBV7-6	TRBD1	TRBJ1-1	CASSFATGVGSTEAFF	TGTGCCAGCAGCTTCGCGACAGGGGTAGGGAGCACTGAAGCTTTCTTT
NA	TRBV6-2/TRBV6-3	TRBD1	TRBJ2-7	CAISESRAGGYEQYF	TGTGCCATCAGTGAGTCGAGAGCAGGGGGCTACGAGCAGTACTTC
many	TRBV7-2	NA	TRBJ1-6	CASTLPGTANSPLHF	TGTGCCAGCACTTTACCCGGGACGGCAAATTCACCCCTCCACTTT
NA	TRBV7-3	NA	TRBJ1-1	CASSQDHGGNTEAFF	TGCGCCAGCAGCCAAGATCACGGGGGGAACACTGAAGCTTTCTTT
NA	TRBV2	NA	TRBJ1-2	CASSEGSWADGYTF	TGTGCCAGCAGTGAAGGTTCGTGGGCGGATGGCTACACCTTC
many	TRBV29-1	NA	TRBJ2-7	CSVLAYEQYF	TGCAGCGTGCTAGCGTATGAGCAGTACTTC
many	TRBV10-3	TRBD1	TRBJ1-1	CAIRQGLGGYTEAFF	TGTGCCATCCGACAGGGATTGGGGGGTTACACTGAAGCTTTCTTT
many	TRBV29-1	TRBD1	TRBJ2-5	CSTHRRDREETQYF	TGCAGCACTCACCGCCGGGACAGGGAAGAGACCCAGTACTTC
NA	TRBV9	NA	TRBJ2-2	CASSVAGGPSGELFF	TGTGCCAGCAGCGTAGCCGGTGGGCCTAGCGGGGAGCTGTTTTTT
once	TRBV29-1	TRBD1	TRBJ1-5	CAGGGKNQPQHF	TGCGCAGGGGGGGGGAAAAATCAGCCCCAGCATTTT
many	TRBV6-1	TRBD1	TRBJ2-2	CASSETGDLTGELFF	TGTGCCAGCAGTGAAACAGGGGACCTCACCGGGGAGCTGTTTTTT
NA	TRBV6-5	NA	TRBJ1-1	CAGTLQGSNTEAFF	TGTGCCGGCACTTTACAGGGATCGAACACTGAAGCTTTCTTT
NA	TRBV15	NA	TRBJ2-5	CATSRARQETQYF	TGTGCCACCAGCAGAGCCCGACAAGAGACCCAGTACTTC
NA	TRBV6-2/TRBV6-3	NA	TRBJ1-2	CASSYNRNYGYTF	TGTGCCAGCAGTTACAACAGAAACTATGGCTACACCTTC
NA	TRBV7-3	TRBD1	TRBJ2-5	CASSSLHRGRDGGGGETQYF	TGTGCCAGCAGCTCTCTTCACAGGGGGCGCGACGGGGGAGGGGGAGAGACCCAGTACTTC
NA	TRBV7-9	NA	TRBJ1-1	CASSRHGSNTEAFF	TGTGCCAGCAGCAGACACGGCTCAAACACTGAAGCTTTCTTT
many	TRBV7-8	TRBD1	TRBJ1-1	CASSLQGATEAFF	TGTGCCAGCAGCCTACAGGGGGCCACTGAAGCTTTCTTT
many	TRBV12-3/TRBV12-4	NA	TRBJ1-4	CASSSTPTNEKLFF	TGTGCCAGCAGTTCCACTCCAACTAATGAAAAACTGTTTTTT
NA	TRBV10-3	TRBD1	TRBJ2-7	CAISLGQNYEQYF	TGTGCCATCAGTTTGGGACAGAACTACGAGCAGTACTTC
once	TRBV25-1	TRBD2	TRBJ2-3	CASSFGLAADTQYF	TGTGCCAGCAGCTTTGGACTAGCCGCAGATACGCAGTATTTT
NA	TRBV12-3/TRBV12-4	TRBD2	TRBJ2-1	CASSFGGGNSYNEQFF	TGTGCCAGCAGTTTTGGGGGGGGAAACTCCTACAATGAGCAGTTCTTC
NA	TRBV5-1	NA	TRBJ1-1	CASSLFQGSTEAFF	TGTGCCAGCAGCTTGTTTCAGGGGAGCACTGAAGCTTTCTTT
many	TRBV24-1	NA	TRBJ2-5	CATSDLARQGETQYF	TGTGCCACCAGTGATTTGGCCAGGCAGGGGGAGACCCAGTACTTC
many	TRBV7-9	NA	TRBJ1-1	CASQLDNTEAFF	TGTGCCAGCCAGCTAGATAACACTGAAGCTTTCTTT
few	TRBV20-1	TRBD1	TRBJ1-1	CSARGGGWYTEAFF	TGCAGTGCTAGAGGAGGGGGCTGGTACACTGAAGCTTTCTTT
many	TRBV29-1	NA	TRBJ2-7	CSVATGLSYEQYF	TGCAGCGTTGCGACAGGCCTTTCCTACGAGCAGTACTTC
many	TRBV7-9	NA	TRBJ1-4	CASSSGEKLFF	TGTGCCAGCAGTTCTGGGGAAAAACTGTTTTTT
few	TRBV14	TRBD2	TRBJ2-2	CASSQDPGTSGTGELFF	TGTGCCAGCAGCCAAGATCCTGGGACTAGCGGGACCGGGGAGCTGTTTTTT
few	TRBV7-3	TRBD2	TRBJ2-7	CASRLKGLDSNRYF	TGTGCCAGCAGATTAAAGGGACTAGATTCAAATCGGTACTTC
many	TRBV29-1	NA	TRBJ1-1	CSVQRDRDSGGGVRTEAFF	TGCAGCGTGCAGAGGGACCGGGACTCCGGCGGTGGAGTACGTACTGAAGCTTTCTTT
NA	TRBV11-2	NA	TRBJ1-4	CASSPTSRGVEKLFF	TGTGCCAGCAGCCCAACTTCGAGGGGGGTTGAAAAACTGTTTTTT
NA	TRBV7-2	NA	TRBJ1-2	CASSLGGGNNYGYTF	TGTGCCAGCAGCTTGGGAGGGGGTAATAACTATGGCTACACCTTC